This is a list of T cell receptor beta chains from one sample in a study of Tregs in tolerant kidney transplant recipients. Some clones are missing from TCRdb's copy, which holds only in-frame ones; the method was immunoSEQ multiplex PCR. The sample lists about 19,000 clones, approximately 65% seen once, with approximately 3.4% in the top ten. These TCRs are of unknown antigen specificity. The sample was Tregs from blood cultured with allogeneic cells. These receptors were taken from a human donor in good health. Each CDR3 is given with its conserved first and last residue. A D gene is named only where the DNA matches it firmly. Not every row has a clone size; where given, it reads once, few, many or a size class.

TRBJ2-3,TRBV5-1,-,TRBD2,CASSLAVAGGTDTQYF,TGCGCCAGCAGCTTGGCTGTAGCGGGGGGGACAGATACGCAGTATTTT
TRBJ2-3,TRBV5-6,once,TRBD2,CASSFPGGAPSSTDTQYF,TGTGCCAGCAGCTTCCCGGGAGGGGCCCCCTCTAGCACAGATACGCAGTATTTT
TRBJ1-2,TRBV5-1,-,-,CASSLSWVDGYTF,TGCGCCAGCAGCTTATCCTGGGTAGACGGCTACACCTTC
TRBJ1-1,TRBV6-5,few,-,CASSRGNTEAFF,TGTGCCAGCAGTAGGGGGAACACTGAAGCTTTCTTT
TRBJ2-1,TRBV6-5,-,-,CASSYSWGSYNEQFF,TGTGCCAGCAGTTACTCATGGGGCTCCTACAATGAGCAGTTCTTC
TRBJ1-3,TRBV5-1,few,TRBD1,CASSLDGQVVGAIYF,TGCGCCAGCAGCTTGGATGGACAGGTTGTCGGCGCCATATATTTT
TRBJ2-7,TRBV19,once,TRBD1,CASRQGASYEQYF,TGTGCCAGCCGTCAGGGGGCCTCCTACGAGCAGTACTTC
TRBJ1-2,TRBV11-1,-,-,CASSLVYSTNYGYTF,TGTGCCAGCAGCTTAGTCTACAGCACTAACTATGGCTACACCTTC
TRBJ2-1,TRBV27,-,-,CASSGGVRYNEQFF,TGTGCCAGCAGTGGGGGCGTTAGGTACAATGAGCAGTTCTTC
TRBJ2-2,TRBV5-1,few,TRBD1,CASSLMTGEAGELFF,TGCGCCAGCAGCTTGATGACAGGGGAGGCCGGGGAGCTGTTTTTT
TRBJ2-3,TRBV18,-,TRBD2,CASSLGLAFTDTQYF,TGTGCCAGCTCACTCGGACTAGCGTTCACAGATACGCAGTATTTT
TRBJ2-1,TRBV19,once,TRBD2,CASTPGLAAYNEQFF,TGTGCCAGTACTCCGGGACTAGCGGCTTACAATGAGCAGTTCTTC
TRBJ2-3,TRBV6-6,-,-,CASSYATGPLYTQYF,TGTGCCAGCAGTTACGCAACAGGGCCCCTATATACGCAGTATTTT
TRBJ1-2,TRBV27,-,-,CASSLGPVYGYTF,TGTGCCAGCAGTTTAGGGCCGGTCTATGGCTACACCTTC
TRBJ1-5,TRBV19,-,-,CASSLREYSNQPQHF,TGTGCCAGTAGTCTCCGAGAATATAGCAATCAGCCCCAGCATTTT
TRBJ1-3,TRBV5-1,-,-,CASSLGEGAGGNTIYF,TGCGCCAGCAGCTTGGGTGAGGGAGCTGGTGGAAACACCATATATTTT
TRBJ2-7,TRBV29-1,-,TRBD1,CSVTGQGFNEQYF,TGCAGCGTGACGGGACAGGGCTTCAACGAGCAGTACTTC
TRBJ2-2,TRBV15,-,-,CATSRKAGSRGDGELFF,TGTGCCACCAGCAGAAAGGCGGGGAGCAGGGGGGACGGGGAGCTGTTTTTT
TRBJ2-1,TRBV7-8,-,TRBD2,CASRTSGSLVYEQFF,TGTGCCAGCAGGACAAGCGGGAGTCTGGTCTATGAGCAGTTCTTC
TRBJ1-4,TRBV14,-,-,CASNDRDLGEKLFF,TGTGCCAGCAACGACCGGGACTTGGGTGAAAAACTGTTTTTT
TRBJ1-5,TRBV5-8,-,-,CASSLRGLPQHF,TGTGCCAGCAGTCTGCGGGGATTACCCCAGCATTTT
TRBJ2-4,TRBV5-5,-,-,CASSSQGDPIIQYF,TGTGCCAGCAGCTCCCAGGGAGACCCTATTATTCAGTACTTC
TRBJ2-6,TRBV4-1,few,-,CASSQGPLPGGANVLTF,TGCGCCAGCAGCCAAGGACCCCTCCCTGGGGGGGCCAACGTCCTGACTTTC
TRBJ1-2,TRBV6-5,-,-,CASSYSGRRGYGYTF,TGTGCCAGCAGTTACTCAGGAAGGCGCGGCTATGGCTACACCTTC
TRBJ1-4,TRBV5-1,-,-,CASSSRGGIEKLFF,TGCGCCAGCAGCTCCCGCGGGGGGATTGAAAAACTGTTTTTT
TRBJ2-7,TRBV5-3,-,-,CASSLGRYPTYEQYF,TGTGCCAGCAGCTTGGGACGGTACCCCACCTACGAGCAGTACTTC
TRBJ2-3,TRBV10-1,few,-,CASSESTRYTQYF,TGCGCCAGCAGTGAGTCTACGCGATATACGCAGTATTTT
TRBJ2-3,TRBV5-1,-,-,CASSLDSTDTQYF,TGCGCCAGCAGCCTCGACAGCACAGATACGCAGTATTTT
TRBJ2-5,TRBV7-9,-,-,CASSPGYQETQYF,TGTGCCAGCAGTCCGGGGTACCAAGAGACCCAGTACTTC
TRBJ1-1,TRBV7-2,once,TRBD1,CASSRRGMNTEAFF,TGTGCCAGCAGCCGCAGGGGGATGAACACTGAAGCTTTCTTT
TRBJ2-3,TRBV6-5,few,-,CASSYSRGLGGDTQYF,TGTGCCAGCAGTTACTCGAGGGGGCTGGGGGGAGATACGCAGTATTTT
TRBJ2-7,TRBV2,-,-,CASKRMTVPGDEQYF,TGTGCCAGCAAGAGGATGACAGTGCCAGGGGACGAGCAGTACTTC
TRBJ2-7,TRBV7-9,-,-,CASSFIYEQYF,TGTGCCAGCAGCTTTATCTACGAGCAGTACTTC
TRBJ2-5,TRBV9,-,TRBD2,CASSVVTSGGTQYF,TGTGCCAGCAGCGTAGTCACTAGCGGGGGTACCCAGTACTTC
TRBJ2-2,TRBV11-3,few,-,CASSTRTGELFF,TGTGCCAGCAGCACGCGGACCGGGGAGCTGTTTTTT
TRBJ2-1,TRBV19,-,TRBD1,CASNSGQGRYEQFF,TGTGCCAGTAACTCGGGACAGGGGAGGTATGAGCAGTTCTTC
TRBJ1-6,TRBV7-8,-,-,CASSFGGSNSPLHF,TGTGCCAGCAGCTTCGGGGGTTCTAATTCACCCCTCCACTTT
TRBJ2-2,TRBV5-8,-,-,CASSLYSGIPGELFF,TGTGCCAGCAGCTTATATTCAGGGATACCCGGGGAGCTGTTTTTT